Listed here is a single TCR beta chain. Its antigen is as yet unknown. The source of the sample is a study of cytomegalovirus exposure and HLA in healthy donors. Whole-study context: An early release of data contained around 80 million unique TCRs, which came from HLA-typed donors.

In nominal health when sampled, donors likely had unrecorded immune exposures nonetheless. The CDR3 is made up of 13 amino acids. The V and J ends lost 9 bases and 2 bases respectively, with 11 bases between them. CDR1 is MNHEY, CDR2 SMNVEV, per germline (reference sequence). Whole-study results and caveats: As a later analysis showed, a missense DCLRE1C variant was linked to trimming of TCR beta V- and J-genes. The study flagged around 160 TCR beta chains as cytomegalovirus-associated.

The PCR ran on 60 Vbeta and 13 Jbeta primers. Method: immunoSEQ multiplex PCR; TCRdb's copy keeps in-frame clones and lacks some. The sample lists about 170,000 clones; 70% to 90% were seen once. The chain links TRBV27 to TRBJ2-1; TRBD1 is a possible D gene (5 bases). The source material was PBMCs. This receptor was taken from a man aged 25-40 years in good health and CMV-seropositive. The CDR3 protein is CASKGYTYNEQFF. DNA of the CDR3: TGTGCCAGTAAGGGGTATACCTACAATGAGCAGTTCTTC.